This T cell receptor (beta chain) stems from a study of shared clonotypes between healthy human individuals. The CDR3 runs 17 residues. The germline V and J ends were trimmed by 4 bases and 2 bases, with 17 bases remaining between them. CDR1 is LNHDA and CDR2 is SQIVND in the germline V gene (reference sequence). CD8 memory cells included CD45RO+ cells plus CCR7-negative CD45RA+ TemRA cells. This clone was seen only once. Only in-frame clones appear in the TCRdb table, and some are missing; sequencing was by immunoSEQ multiplex PCR. The data hold about 380,000 clones, with about 96% observed a single time.

The specimen sequenced was memory CD8+ T cells sorted from blood. Described subset: CD45RO+ cells pooled with CCR7-negative TemRA cells. V and J are TRBV19 and TRBJ2-2; D gene ambiguous. The sequence was collected from a man aged 30 to 45 in good health. The DNA for the CDR3 is TGTGCCAGTAGTAGTGGATTAGGTGTGGTCAACACCGGGGAGCTGTTTTTT. It specifies CASSSGLGVVNTGELFF. Complete variable domain (other parts from reference TRBV19 and TRBJ2-2): DGGITQSPKYLFRKEGQNVTLSCEQNLNHDAMYWYRQDPGQGLRLIYYSQIVNDFQKGDIAEGYSVSREKKESFPLTVTSAQKNPTAFYLCASSSGLGVVNTGELFFGEGSRLTVL.